The TCR beta chain under discussion was sequenced for a study of cytomegalovirus exposure and HLA in healthy donors. CDR1 is SGHDN and CDR2 is FVKESK in the germline V gene. The CDR3 is 15 residues long. With V trimmed by 3 bases and J by 2 bases, 5 bases remained unmatched. Sequencing used immunoSEQ multiplex PCR; TCRdb keeps in-frame clones, though not all of them. The table shows roughly 86,000 clones, with around 96% occurring only once. Study observations and caveats: Cytomegalovirus-associated TCR beta chains were listed, numbering 150 to 200.

This clone was seen only a few times. Its antigen remains unknown. The clonotype comes from a man aged 18 to 35 in good health and CMV-seropositive. This sequence joins TRBV14 and TRBJ2-7; 9 bases map to TRBD1. Material for sequencing was PBMCs. In DNA form, the CDR3 reads TGTGCCAGCAGCCACCGGGACAGGGCGACCTACGAGCAGTACTTC. Protein sequence: CASSHRDRATYEQYF.